The 23 T cell receptor beta chains given below trace back to one sample, sequenced in a study of shared clonotypes between healthy human individuals. Repertoires were generated with immunoSEQ multiplex PCR, while TCRdb's copy carries only in-frame clones and drops some. This sample carries about 2.4 million clones, approximately 93% of them seen once, and the ten largest clones take 0.36%. Sequenced sample: naive CD4+ T cells from PBMCs. Subset indicated: CD45RA+ positively selected. The receptors were sampled from a man aged 18-30 years in good health. Some clones in this sample may be carry-over from other donors' samples.

This chain links TRBV5-1 with TRBJ2-1; possibly TRBD2 for D (6 bases). The CDR3 runs 16 residues. Trimming took off 2 bases at V and 0 bases at J, with 12 bases between the two ends. Germline V gene data show CDR1 as SGHRS and CDR2 as YFSETQ. CDR3 in amino acids: CASSFVADLSYNEQFF. The DNA for the CDR3 is TGCGCCAGCAGCTTCGTAGCGGACCTCTCCTACAATGAGCAGTTCTTC.

The J gene is TRBJ1-2, the V gene TRBV5-1, with 10 bases matching TRBD1. CDR1 and CDR2 (germline): SGHRS, YFSETQ. The CDR3 has 19 amino acids. The ends lost 0 bases at V and 0 bases at J; junction bases unmatched: 11. CDR3 sequence (DNA): TGCGCCAGCAGCTTGGGGCGGGCTAGACAGGGGGCGTCTAACTATGGCTACACCTTC. Residues: CASSLGRARQGASNYGYTF. The full variable domain, in which reference TRBV5-1 and TRBJ1-2 provide the parts outside the CDR3, is KAGVTQTPRYLIKTRGQQVTLSCSPISGHRSVSWYQQTPGQGLQFLFEYFSETQRNKGNFPGRFSGRQFSNSRSEMNVSTLELGDSALYLCASSLGRARQGASNYGYTFGSGTRLTVV.

The chain's CDR3 is CASSERGRKSEQYF. The CDR3 DNA reads TGCGCCAGCAGTGAACGCGGGAGAAAAAGCGAGCAGTACTTC. The J gene is TRBJ2-7, the V gene TRBV10-1; 7 bases line up with TRBD2. Germline V gene sequence: CDR1 WNHNN, CDR2 SYGVQD (reference sequence). The V and J ends lost 3 bases and 6 bases, in that order; junction bases with no gene match: 8. The CDR3 totals 14 residues.

The rearrangement uses TRBV7-2 and TRBJ2-7; D is undetermined. The CDR3 covers 14 residues. The V end was cut by 5 bases, the J end by 0 bases, with 11 bases between. Per the germline V gene, CDR1 is SGHTA and CDR2 is FQGNSA. CDR3 sequence reads: CASSPTTPSYEQYF. The CDR3 region has the DNA TGTGCCAGCAGCCCGACAACCCCCTCCTACGAGCAGTACTTC.

The rearrangement joins TRBV6-1 to TRBJ1-2, with D possibly being TRBD1 (5 bases). This CDR3 comprises 13 residues. The germline V and J ends were trimmed by 0 bases and 8 bases, with 10 bases remaining between them. Germline values: CDR1 MNHNS, CDR2 SASEGT. The CDR3 DNA reads as TGTGCCAGCAGTGAAGCCAGGGTGGGAGGCTACACCTTC. The encoded protein is CASSEARVGGYTF.

This chain connects TRBV6-1 to TRBJ2-7; 9 nucleotides agree with TRBD2. The junction had 7 bases not matched to a gene; V was cut back by 4 bases and J by 6 bases. Per germline, CDR1 MNHNS and CDR2 SASEGT. The CDR3 loop spans 14 amino acids. CDR3 sequence (DNA): TGTGCCAGCAGTGCTAGCGGGATAGATAGCGAGCAGTACTTC. Translated, it gives CASSASGIDSEQYF.

CDR3 amino acids: CASSRDSGTYNEQFF. The DNA for the CDR3 is TGCGCCAGCAGTCGGGATAGCGGGACCTACAATGAGCAGTTCTTC. The rearrangement joins TRBV5-1 to TRBJ2-1; 8 bases match TRBD2. This CDR3 is 15 amino acids long. Germline-derived CDR1 and CDR2 are SGHRS and YFSETQ. The ends lost 5 bases at V and 2 bases at J; junction bases unmatched: 6. The entire variable domain, with the rest obtained from reference TRBV5-1 and TRBJ2-1, is as follows: KAGVTQTPRYLIKTRGQQVTLSCSPISGHRSVSWYQQTPGQGLQFLFEYFSETQRNKGNFPGRFSGRQFSNSRSEMNVSTLELGDSALYLCASSRDSGTYNEQFFGPGTRLTVL.

This clone has just one count. The V gene is TRBV6-1, the J gene TRBJ1-1, with D perhaps TRBD1 (5 bases). Trimming pared 3 bases from V and 0 bases from J, leaving 8 bases between. The germline V gene has CDR1 MNHNS and CDR2 SASEGT. The CDR3 sequence is 14 residues long. CDR3 protein: CASSDPGLNTEAFF. The CDR3 bases are TGTGCCAGCAGTGACCCAGGGTTGAACACTGAAGCTTTCTTT.

V is TRBV30 and J is TRBJ2-1; D uncertain. The V end was cut by 2 bases, the J end by 7 bases, with 9 bases between. Germline lookup yields CDR1 GTSNPN and CDR2 SVGIG (reference sequence). CDR3 length: 12 residues. CDR3 in amino acids: CAWSLAWNEQFF. In DNA, the CDR3 is TGTGCCTGGAGTTTAGCCTGGAATGAGCAGTTCTTC. Based on the CDR3 plus reference TRBV30 and TRBJ2-1, the full variable domain is SQTIHQWPATLVQPVGSPLSLECTVEGTSNPNLYWYRQAAGRGLQLLFYSVGIGQISSEVPQNLSASRPQDRQFILSSKKLLLSDSGFYLCAWSLAWNEQFFGPGTRLTVL.

The rearrangement links TRBV14 to TRBJ2-3; maybe TRBD1 (6 bases). Trimming took off 3 bases at V and 0 bases at J, with 13 bases between the two ends. The germline gives CDR1 SGHDN, CDR2 FVKESK. The CDR3 is made up of 16 amino acids. The CDR3 DNA sequence: TGTGCCAGCAGCCACCTTACAGGGACAAGCACAGATACGCAGTATTTT. Its translation is CASSHLTGTSTDTQYF.

The chain links TRBV29-1 to TRBJ2-3; D is ambiguous. The V and J ends lost 7 bases and 2 bases respectively, with 7 bases between them. The CDR3 has 11 amino acids. Germline-derived CDR1 and CDR2 are SQVTM and ANQGSEA. CDR3 coding DNA: TGCAGCGCTCGACTCACAGATACGCAGTATTTT. Amino acids: CSARLTDTQYF.

CDR3 sequence reads: CASSEGSNVLTF. The DNA for the CDR3 is TGTGCCAGCAGCGAAGGATCCAACGTCCTGACTTTC. The rearrangement uses TRBV6-5 and TRBJ2-6; D is uncertain. The germline CDR1 and CDR2 sequences are MNHEY and SVGAGI. CDR3 size: 12 residues. V shed 6 bases and J shed 8 bases, with 8 bases lying between them.

CDR3 protein: CASSLGSGTRGSKGPYF. The CDR3 region has the DNA TGTGCCAGCAGTTTAGGCAGTGGGACCAGGGGGTCTAAGGGTCCGTATTTT. The rearrangement links TRBV28 to TRBJ2-3; 7 nucleotides match TRBD1. The junction had 22 bases not matched to a gene; V was cut back by 2 bases and J by 14 bases. The germline V gene has CDR1 MDHEN and CDR2 SYDVKM. The CDR3 runs to 17 residues.

J is TRBJ1-5 and V is TRBV28; the match to TRBD1 covers 7 bases. Trimming cost V 0 bases and J 4 bases; bases outside gene matches: 15. The CDR3 spans 19 residues. CDR1 is MDHEN, CDR2 SYDVKM, per germline. CDR3 region: CASSLWARDRQLPNQPQHF. The CDR3 coding sequence is TGTGCCAGCAGTTTATGGGCGAGGGACAGACAACTACCAAATCAGCCCCAGCATTTT.

Written as DNA, the CDR3 is TGTGCCAGCACCCGGGGGGGCCCCTACGAGCAGTACTTC. This encodes CASTRGGPYEQYF. The chain is built from TRBV2 and TRBJ2-7, with 8 positions matching TRBD2. CDR1 is SNHLY, CDR2 FYNNEI, per germline. Trimming at V came to 7 bases and at J to 2 bases, leaving 4 bases not matched to a gene. CDR3 length: 13 residues.

This chain links TRBV9 with TRBJ2-1; 10 positions match TRBD2. In germline, CDR1 is SGDLS, CDR2 YYNGEE. The trim removed 0 bases at V and 9 bases at J, leaving 6 bases unmatched. The CDR3 has 15 amino acids. The CDR3, as DNA: TGTGCCAGCAGCGTAGTCCTAGCGGGAGAAGGTGAGCAGTTCTTC. As protein: CASSVVLAGEGEQFF.

This sequence joins TRBV29-1 and TRBJ1-1; D not resolved. Per the germline V gene, CDR1 is SQVTM and CDR2 is ANQGSEA. The CDR3 totals 14 residues. Deletions cut 6 bases from V and 0 bases from J, with 14 bases between. The CDR3, as DNA: TGCAGCGTCTCCCGAAGAATTCTGAACACTGAAGCTTTCTTT. Translating gives CSVSRRILNTEAFF.

The gene calls are TRBV6-1 and TRBJ2-7; a possible D gene is TRBD1 (5 bases). V lost 10 bases and J 1 base, leaving 17 bases between the germline ends. Germline V gene sequence: CDR1 MNHNS, CDR2 SASEGT. The CDR3 extends over 14 amino acids. CDR3 amino acids: CAKLPHHRSYEQYF. For the CDR3, the DNA is TGTGCCAAACTCCCCCATCACAGGTCCTACGAGCAGTACTTC.

The rearrangement uses TRBV2 and TRBJ2-5; D unresolved. Trimming removed 1 base from V and 9 bases from J, with 9 bases in between. The CDR3 has 12 amino acids. CDR1 is SNHLY and CDR2 is FYNNEI in the germline V gene. This CDR3 reads CASSEGGWPQYF. In DNA form, the CDR3 reads TGTGCCAGCAGTGAAGGTGGATGGCCCCAGTACTTC.

CDR3 in DNA: TGTGCCAGCAGCTTATCCCATCACGGGGGGCAGCAGAATCAGCCCCAGCATTTT. It yields the protein CASSLSHHGGQQNQPQHF. The chain recombines TRBV7-3 with TRBJ1-5; D perhaps matches TRBD1 (6 bases). The CDR3 is 18 amino acids. Trimming stripped 2 bases from V and 4 bases from J, with 21 bases between. The V gene's germline CDR1 is SGHTA and CDR2 FQGTGA.

The chain combines TRBV6-1 with TRBJ2-2; 10 bases match TRBD2. V was pared by 3 bases and J by 6 bases, with 16 bases of the junction left unmatched. The CDR3 loop spans 19 amino acids. CDR1 MNHNS and CDR2 SASEGT come from the germline V gene. The CDR3 loop reads CASSDWASGSIVFAGELFF. Written as DNA, the CDR3 is TGTGCCAGCAGTGATTGGGCTAGCGGGAGTATCGTGTTCGCCGGGGAGCTGTTTTTT.

V and J are TRBV6-5 and TRBJ2-1; 8 bases match TRBD2. Losses at the gene ends were 6 bases for V and 5 bases for J; bases not matched to a gene: 6. This CDR3 spans 14 amino acids. Germline CDR1 MNHEY, CDR2 SVGAGI. The CDR3 here is CASSRTSTHNEQFF. The CDR3 DNA sequence: TGTGCCAGCAGCCGGACTAGCACCCACAATGAGCAGTTCTTC.

This chain uses TRBV9 with TRBJ2-7; D is uncertain. Trimming cost V 0 bases and J 6 bases, with 16 bases left between them. The CDR3 extends over 15 amino acids. Germline assignment: CDR1 SGDLS and CDR2 YYNGEE. CDR3 nucleotides: TGTGCCAGCAGCGTAGGTACGATATCGCCTTCCGAGCAGTACTTC. Residues: CASSVGTISPSEQYF.